Listed below are T cell receptor beta chains from one sample, sequenced in a study of blood T cell repertoires in COVID-19. Clones were sequenced by immunoSEQ multiplex PCR, and TCRdb holds only the in-frame ones, with some missing. This table holds roughly 380,000 clones, roughly 89% found once. Source material: peripheral blood. The origin of the receptors is a woman aged 60 to 75 with COVID-19, enrolled during active disease. Both conserved end residues are part of each CDR3. The order of the fields is D gene, V gene, J gene, clone size, CDR3 DNA, CDR3 protein. The D gene is left open where the match is weak. The listing skips clone size in some rows; elsewhere it reads once, few, many or a size class.

d_gene: TRBD2; v_gene: TRBV6-5; j_gene: TRBJ2-4; abundance: few; CDR3nt: TGTGCCAGCAGTTACTCGCGCGGGGGGAAAAACATTCAGTACTTC; CDR3aa: CASSYSRGGKNIQYF
d_gene: NA; v_gene: TRBV15; j_gene: TRBJ2-3; abundance: NA; CDR3nt: TGTGCCACCAGCAGAGGGACTTTTGGGGGCACAGATACGCAGTATTTT; CDR3aa: CATSRGTFGGTDTQYF
d_gene: TRBD1; v_gene: TRBV5-4; j_gene: TRBJ1-2; abundance: NA; CDR3nt: TGTGCCAGCAGCTTAGACAGGGGGCACTATGGCTACACCTTC; CDR3aa: CASSLDRGHYGYTF
d_gene: TRBD1; v_gene: TRBV25-1; j_gene: TRBJ2-7; abundance: NA; CDR3nt: TGTGCCAGCAGCCCTCCACAGGGGGCCTACGAGCAGTACTTC; CDR3aa: CASSPPQGAYEQYF
d_gene: TRBD1; v_gene: TRBV4-2; j_gene: TRBJ2-1; abundance: NA; CDR3nt: TGTGCCAGCAGCCTCCTGGGGAGACAGGGGAACAATGAGCAGTTCTTC; CDR3aa: CASSLLGRQGNNEQFF
d_gene: NA; v_gene: TRBV30; j_gene: TRBJ1-6; abundance: NA; CDR3nt: TGTGCCTGGATGGAGGGAATAGCGAATTCACCCCTCCACTTT; CDR3aa: CAWMEGIANSPLHF
d_gene: TRBD2; v_gene: TRBV7-6; j_gene: TRBJ2-7; abundance: NA; CDR3nt: TGTGCCAGCAGCTTAATTATTGGGGGGGACTACGAGCAGTACTTC; CDR3aa: CASSLIIGGDYEQYF
d_gene: TRBD2; v_gene: TRBV11-3; j_gene: TRBJ2-5; abundance: NA; CDR3nt: TGTGCCAGCAGCCGGAGCGGGGGGGCCCGAGAGACCCAGTACTTC; CDR3aa: CASSRSGGARETQYF
d_gene: NA; v_gene: TRBV20-1; j_gene: TRBJ1-5; abundance: NA; CDR3nt: TGCAGTGCTAGCCGGAGACAGGAAATACATTTT; CDR3aa: CSASRRQEIHF
d_gene: NA; v_gene: TRBV29-1; j_gene: TRBJ2-3; abundance: NA; CDR3nt: TGCAGCGTTGTCGGAGGGGCGACAGATACGCAGTATTTT; CDR3aa: CSVVGGATDTQYF
d_gene: NA; v_gene: TRBV5-1; j_gene: TRBJ2-1; abundance: NA; CDR3nt: TGCGCCAGCACCATGTTAGGCCGGAGCTCCTACAATGAGCAGTTCTTC; CDR3aa: CASTMLGRSSYNEQFF
d_gene: NA; v_gene: TRBV5-1; j_gene: TRBJ2-1; abundance: NA; CDR3nt: TGCGCCAGCAGCTTTGGGCCCTTGACTAGTGCCTACAATGAGCAGTTCTTC; CDR3aa: CASSFGPLTSAYNEQFF
d_gene: NA; v_gene: TRBV5-1; j_gene: TRBJ1-5; abundance: NA; CDR3nt: TGCGCCAGCAGATTTGACGGGAACAATCAGCCCCAGCATTTT; CDR3aa: CASRFDGNNQPQHF
d_gene: NA; v_gene: TRBV4-1; j_gene: TRBJ2-5; abundance: NA; CDR3nt: TGCGCCAGCAGCCAAGAGAGGGCCCCACAAGAGACCCAGTACTTC; CDR3aa: CASSQERAPQETQYF
d_gene: NA; v_gene: TRBV2; j_gene: TRBJ1-2; abundance: NA; CDR3nt: TGTGCCAGCAGTGAATTTGGGGGGGCGAACTATGGCTACACCTTC; CDR3aa: CASSEFGGANYGYTF
d_gene: NA; v_gene: TRBV2; j_gene: TRBJ1-2; abundance: NA; CDR3nt: TGTGCCAGCAGTGATTACATTGGCTACACCTTC; CDR3aa: CASSDYIGYTF
d_gene: TRBD1; v_gene: TRBV12-3/TRBV12-4; j_gene: TRBJ1-3; abundance: NA; CDR3nt: TGTGCCAGCAGTCGGACAGGGGTAGACACCATATATTTT; CDR3aa: CASSRTGVDTIYF
d_gene: TRBD1; v_gene: TRBV7-3; j_gene: TRBJ1-1; abundance: once; CDR3nt: TGTGCCAGCAGTTTATTCGGACAGGGTTTAATAAACACTGAAGCTTTCTTT; CDR3aa: CASSLFGQGLINTEAFF
d_gene: TRBD2; v_gene: TRBV7-2; j_gene: TRBJ2-1; abundance: NA; CDR3nt: TGTGCCAGCAGCGTCATGACTAGCGGGGGGGCAAAGGGTGAGCAGTTCTTC; CDR3aa: CASSVMTSGGAKGEQFF
d_gene: TRBD2; v_gene: TRBV7-3; j_gene: TRBJ2-1; abundance: NA; CDR3nt: TGTGCCAGCAGCCTAACGGGGGGGCCTAGCGATGAGCAGTTCTTC; CDR3aa: CASSLTGGPSDEQFF
d_gene: NA; v_gene: TRBV19; j_gene: TRBJ2-7; abundance: NA; CDR3nt: TGTGCCAGTAGTATTGGGGAGGCGGAACTCCTCTGGTACGAGCAGTACTTC; CDR3aa: CASSIGEAELLWYEQYF
d_gene: TRBD2; v_gene: TRBV10-3; j_gene: TRBJ2-1; abundance: once; CDR3nt: TGTGCCACCTCTCCGGCGGGGGGTGACTCCTACAATGAGCAGTTCTTC; CDR3aa: CATSPAGGDSYNEQFF
d_gene: TRBD1; v_gene: TRBV6-5; j_gene: TRBJ1-1; abundance: NA; CDR3nt: TGTGCCAGCACCCCCGGACAGGGGGCGAGGACTGAAGCTTTCTTT; CDR3aa: CASTPGQGARTEAFF